The 4 T cell receptor beta chains below were found in one sample sequenced in a study of tumor-infiltrating lymphocytes in localized non-small cell lung cancer (dated by TCRdb to about 2021). Library construction relied on the immunoSEQ multiplex PCR assay. The table comes from immuneACCESS by way of TCRdb, which keeps in-frame sequences with V and J called. Part of the clones is missing from these tables; in studies checked, under half for an unresolved V gene and the rest for unknown reasons. The sample yields 6,400 or so clones; approximately 69% were counted once. The top ten clones comprise 12% of the sample. Sequencing was done on a sample of lung tumor tissue. Receptors originate from a human donor with non-small cell lung cancer.

The chain carries TRBV5-1 and TRBJ2-1, with 10 nucleotides matching TRBD1. This CDR3 is built from 17 residues. Unmatched junction bases numbered 18, after V lost 7 bases and J lost 8 bases. Germline CDR1 reads SGHRS; CDR2 reads YFSETQ. CDR3: CASRTGQGGIGGYEQFF. The DNA for the CDR3 is TGCGCCAGCCGGACTGGACAGGGGGGCATTGGTGGTTATGAGCAGTTCTTC.

This clone was seen only a few times. The chain links TRBV7-9 to TRBJ1-1; a possible D gene is TRBD1 (5 bases). The CDR3 covers 16 residues. V gave up 3 bases and J gave up 3 bases, with 17 bases separating them. Germline V gene data show CDR1 as SEHNR and CDR2 as FQNEAQ (reference sequence). Written as DNA, the CDR3 is TGTGCCAGCAGCTTCCGGGCTCTATTGGGGGACACTGAAGCTTTCTTT. Translated, it gives CASSFRALLGDTEAFF.

This sequence joins TRBV10-1 and TRBJ2-3; D is unresolved. The CDR3 covers 12 residues. V lost 5 bases to trimming and J lost 5 bases, with 8 bases between them. Per the germline V gene, CDR1 is WNHNN and CDR2 is SYGVQD (reference sequence). The CDR3 protein is CASSSAVDTQYF. CDR3 bases: TGCGCCAGCAGTTCGGCCGTAGATACGCAGTATTTT.

The rearrangement joins TRBV11-2 to TRBJ2-7, with unresolved D. CDR3 length: 15 amino acids. V shed 1 base and J shed 0 bases, with 10 bases lying between them. Germline CDR1 and CDR2: SGHAT and FQNNGV. The CDR3 sequence is CASSLGGVRSYEQYF. In nucleotides, the CDR3 is TGTGCCAGCAGCTTAGGTGGGGTCCGCTCCTACGAGCAGTACTTC.